This T cell receptor (beta chain) comes out of a study of T cell responses to AZD1222 COVID-19 vaccine. The table came from immunoSEQ multiplex PCR; TCRdb's copy has only in-frame clones and leaves some out. The repertoire holds about 140,000 clones, with 80% to 90% as singletons. Study-wide points: Baseline seropositivity characterized only six or seven AZD1222 recipients. Along spike, vaccine-associated CD4 TCRs were found throughout, with dominance at 160-218 and 743-854.

The V end was cut by 7 bases, the J end by 7 bases, with 16 bases between. Germline CDR1 and CDR2: SQVTM and ANQGSEA. The CDR3 loop spans 12 amino acids. Comment on this clone: Antigen specificity is unknown.

The source is an adult in good health. This sequence joins TRBV29-1 and TRBJ1-2; tentative D call: TRBD1 (6 bases). This sample comprised peripheral blood, obtained on day 0 of AZD1222 vaccination. DNA for the CDR3: TGCAGCGCCGTCGGGGACACCCTTGGCTACACCTTC. Translation gives CSAVGDTLGYTF.